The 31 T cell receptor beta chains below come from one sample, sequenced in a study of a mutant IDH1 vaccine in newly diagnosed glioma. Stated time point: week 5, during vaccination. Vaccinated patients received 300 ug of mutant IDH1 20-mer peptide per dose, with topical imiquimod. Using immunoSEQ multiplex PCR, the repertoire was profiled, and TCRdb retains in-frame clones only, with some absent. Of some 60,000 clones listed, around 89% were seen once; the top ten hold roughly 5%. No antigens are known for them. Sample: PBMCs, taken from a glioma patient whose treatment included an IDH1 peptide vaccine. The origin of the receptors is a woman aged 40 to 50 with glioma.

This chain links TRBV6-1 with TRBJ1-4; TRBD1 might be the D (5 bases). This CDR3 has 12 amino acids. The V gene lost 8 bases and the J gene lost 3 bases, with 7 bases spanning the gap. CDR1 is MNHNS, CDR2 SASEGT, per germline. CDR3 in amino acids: CASGGSNEKLFF. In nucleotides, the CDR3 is TGTGCCAGCGGGGGGTCTAATGAAAAACTGTTTTTT.

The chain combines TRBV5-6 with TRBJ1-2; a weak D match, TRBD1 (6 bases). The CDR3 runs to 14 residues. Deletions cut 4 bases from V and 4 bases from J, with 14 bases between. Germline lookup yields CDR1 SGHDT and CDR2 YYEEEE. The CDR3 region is CASSRKGELYGYTF. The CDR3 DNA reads TGTGCCAGCAGCCGAAAGGGGGAGCTCTATGGCTACACCTTC.

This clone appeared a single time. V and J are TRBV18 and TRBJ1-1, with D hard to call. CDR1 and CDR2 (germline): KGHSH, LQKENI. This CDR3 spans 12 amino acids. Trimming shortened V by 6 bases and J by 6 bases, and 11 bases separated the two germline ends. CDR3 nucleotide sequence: TGTGCCAGCTCTCCGAGGGAAGCTGAAGCTTTCTTT. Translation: CASSPREAEAFF.

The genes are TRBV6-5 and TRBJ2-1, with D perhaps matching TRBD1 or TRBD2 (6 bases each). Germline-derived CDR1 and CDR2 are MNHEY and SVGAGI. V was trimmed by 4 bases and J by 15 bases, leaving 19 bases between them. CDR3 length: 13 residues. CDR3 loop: CASSSSLRGAGFF. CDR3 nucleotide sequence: TGTGCCAGCAGTTCTTCTCTAAGGGGGGCCGGGTTCTTC.

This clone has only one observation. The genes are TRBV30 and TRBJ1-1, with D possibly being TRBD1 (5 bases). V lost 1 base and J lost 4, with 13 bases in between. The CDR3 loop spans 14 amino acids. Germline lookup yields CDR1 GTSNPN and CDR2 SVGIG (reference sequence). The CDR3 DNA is TGTGCCTGGAGTGCCGCCGGTGGGGGCACTGAAGCTTTCTTT. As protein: CAWSAAGGGTEAFF.

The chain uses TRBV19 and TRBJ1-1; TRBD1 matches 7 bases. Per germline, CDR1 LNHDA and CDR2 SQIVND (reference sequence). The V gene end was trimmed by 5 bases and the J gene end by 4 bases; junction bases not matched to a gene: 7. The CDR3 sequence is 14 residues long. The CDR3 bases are TGTGCCAGTAGTCCACAGGGGTTGGGCACTGAAGCTTTCTTT. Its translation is CASSPQGLGTEAFF.

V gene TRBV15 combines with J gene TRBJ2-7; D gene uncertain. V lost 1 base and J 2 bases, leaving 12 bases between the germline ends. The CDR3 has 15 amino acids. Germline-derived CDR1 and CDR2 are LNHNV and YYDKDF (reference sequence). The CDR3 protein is CATSRGSSMPYEQYF. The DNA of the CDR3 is TGTGCCACCAGCAGAGGCTCCTCCATGCCCTACGAGCAGTACTTC.

The CDR3 spells CASSEGLYNEQFF. The CDR3 DNA reads TGTGCCAGCAGTGAAGGTCTGTACAATGAGCAGTTCTTC. V gene TRBV6-1 combines with J gene TRBJ2-1; D gene ambiguous. Looked up from germline, CDR1 is MNHNS and CDR2 is SASEGT. The CDR3 spans 13 residues. V was shortened by 1 base and J by 4 bases, with 5 bases between the two germline ends.

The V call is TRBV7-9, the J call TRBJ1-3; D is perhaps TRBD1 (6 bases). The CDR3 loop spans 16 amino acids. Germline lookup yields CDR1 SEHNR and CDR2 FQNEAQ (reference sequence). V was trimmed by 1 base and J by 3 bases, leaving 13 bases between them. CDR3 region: CASSLGSGAFGNTIYF. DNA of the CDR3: TGTGCCAGCAGCTTAGGGTCAGGGGCGTTTGGAAACACCATATATTTT.

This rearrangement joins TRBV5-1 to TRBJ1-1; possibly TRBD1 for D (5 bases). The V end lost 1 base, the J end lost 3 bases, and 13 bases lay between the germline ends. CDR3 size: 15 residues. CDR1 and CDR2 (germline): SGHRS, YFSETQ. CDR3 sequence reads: CASSLQGFGDTEAFF. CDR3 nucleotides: TGCGCCAGCAGCTTGCAGGGTTTTGGGGACACTGAAGCTTTCTTT. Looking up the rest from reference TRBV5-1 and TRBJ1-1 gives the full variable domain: KAGVTQTPRYLIKTRGQQVTLSCSPISGHRSVSWYQQTPGQGLQFLFEYFSETQRNKGNFPGRFSGRQFSNSRSEMNVSTLELGDSALYLCASSLQGFGDTEAFFGQGTRLTVV.

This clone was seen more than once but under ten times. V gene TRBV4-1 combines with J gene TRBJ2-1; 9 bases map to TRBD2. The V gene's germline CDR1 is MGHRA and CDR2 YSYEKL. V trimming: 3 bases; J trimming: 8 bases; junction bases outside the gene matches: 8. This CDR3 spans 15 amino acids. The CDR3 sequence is CASSQDVVAGDEQFF. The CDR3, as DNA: TGCGCCAGCAGCCAGGATGTGGTAGCGGGGGATGAGCAGTTCTTC.

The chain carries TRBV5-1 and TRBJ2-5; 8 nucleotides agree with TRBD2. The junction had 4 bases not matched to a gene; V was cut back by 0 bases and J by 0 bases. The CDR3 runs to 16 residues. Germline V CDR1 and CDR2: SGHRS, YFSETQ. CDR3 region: CASSLVTSEYQETQYF. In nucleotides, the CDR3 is TGCGCCAGCAGCTTGGTGACTAGCGAATACCAAGAGACCCAGTACTTC.

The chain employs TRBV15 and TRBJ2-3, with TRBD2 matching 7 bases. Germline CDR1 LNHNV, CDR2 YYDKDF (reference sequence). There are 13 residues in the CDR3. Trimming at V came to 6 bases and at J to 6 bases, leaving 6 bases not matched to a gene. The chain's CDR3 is CATRELGGDTQYF. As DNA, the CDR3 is TGTGCCACCAGGGAATTGGGGGGGGATACGCAGTATTTT.

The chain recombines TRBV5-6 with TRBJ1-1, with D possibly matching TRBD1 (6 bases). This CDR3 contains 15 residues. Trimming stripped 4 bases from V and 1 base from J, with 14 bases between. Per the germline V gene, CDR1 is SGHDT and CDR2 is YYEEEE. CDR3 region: CASSPAGGRNTEAFF. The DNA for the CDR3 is TGTGCCAGCAGCCCAGCCGGGGGGCGGAACACTGAAGCTTTCTTT. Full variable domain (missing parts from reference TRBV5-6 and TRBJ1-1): DAGVTQSPTHLIKTRGQQVTLRCSPKSGHDTVSWYQQALGQGPQFIFQYYEEEERQRGNFPDRFSGHQFPNYSSELNVNALLLGDSALYLCASSPAGGRNTEAFFGQGTRLTVV.

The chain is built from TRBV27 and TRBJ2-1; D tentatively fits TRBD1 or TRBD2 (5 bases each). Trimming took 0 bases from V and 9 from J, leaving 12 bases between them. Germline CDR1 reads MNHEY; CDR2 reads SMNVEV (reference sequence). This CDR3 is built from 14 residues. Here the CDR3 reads CASSLSFSGTEQFF. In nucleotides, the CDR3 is TGTGCCAGCAGTTTATCGTTTAGTGGGACTGAGCAGTTCTTC.

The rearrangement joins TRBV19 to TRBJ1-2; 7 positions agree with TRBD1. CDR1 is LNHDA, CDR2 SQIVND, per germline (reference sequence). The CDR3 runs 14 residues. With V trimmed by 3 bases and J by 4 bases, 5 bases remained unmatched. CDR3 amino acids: CASSIPGTVYGYTF. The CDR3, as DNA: TGTGCCAGTAGTATCCCAGGGACAGTCTATGGCTACACCTTC.

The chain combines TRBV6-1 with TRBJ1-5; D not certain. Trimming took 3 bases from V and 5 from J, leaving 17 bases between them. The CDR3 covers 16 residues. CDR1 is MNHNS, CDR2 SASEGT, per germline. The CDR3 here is CASSDRLGLWDQPQHF. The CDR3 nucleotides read TGTGCCAGCAGTGACCGACTGGGTTTGTGGGATCAGCCCCAGCATTTT.

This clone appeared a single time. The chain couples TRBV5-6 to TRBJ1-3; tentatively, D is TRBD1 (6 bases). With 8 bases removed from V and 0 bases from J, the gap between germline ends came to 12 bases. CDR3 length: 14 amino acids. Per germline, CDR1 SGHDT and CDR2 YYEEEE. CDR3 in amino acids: CASTRGDSGNTIYF. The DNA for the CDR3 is TGTGCCAGTACCAGGGGAGACTCTGGAAACACCATATATTTT.

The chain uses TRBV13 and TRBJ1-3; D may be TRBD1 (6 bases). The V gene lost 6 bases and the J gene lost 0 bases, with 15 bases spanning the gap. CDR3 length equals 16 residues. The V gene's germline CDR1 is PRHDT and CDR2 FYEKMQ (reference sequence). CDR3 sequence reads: CASRKLQGSSGNTIYF. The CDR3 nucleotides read TGTGCCAGCAGGAAATTACAGGGCAGCTCTGGAAACACCATATATTTT.

The DNA of the CDR3 is TGTGCCACCAGCAGAGATGGAGGCACAGGGTTTCGAAATCAGCCCCAGCATTTT. Translating gives CATSRDGGTGFRNQPQHF. The J gene is TRBJ1-5, the V gene TRBV15; perhaps TRBD1 as D (6 bases). With 0 bases removed from V and 4 bases from J, the gap between germline ends came to 19 bases. Germline lookup yields CDR1 LNHNV and CDR2 YYDKDF (reference sequence). The CDR3 extends over 18 amino acids.

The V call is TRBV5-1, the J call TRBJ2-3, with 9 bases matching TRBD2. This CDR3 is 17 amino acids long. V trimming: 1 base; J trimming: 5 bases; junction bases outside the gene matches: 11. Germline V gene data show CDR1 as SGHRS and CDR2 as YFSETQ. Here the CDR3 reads CASSLYLAGKFLDTQYF. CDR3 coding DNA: TGCGCCAGCAGCTTGTACCTAGCGGGGAAGTTTTTAGATACGCAGTATTTT.

The CDR3 DNA is TGTGCCGGGGGGACAGGAGGTAGCAATCAGCCCCAGCATTTT. Encoded protein: CAGGTGGSNQPQHF. The chain links TRBV28 to TRBJ1-5; 8 bases are shared with TRBD1. Germline CDR1 and CDR2: MDHEN and SYDVKM. V trimming: 11 bases; J trimming: 0 bases; junction bases outside the gene matches: 6. This CDR3 is 14 amino acids long.

CDR3 coding DNA: TGTGCCAGCAGTCCCTCGACAGGCCTGAGCTCTGGGGCCAACGTCCTGACTTTC. Protein: CASSPSTGLSSGANVLTF. This chain uses TRBV27 with TRBJ2-6, with D perhaps TRBD1 (6 bases). Germline-derived CDR1 and CDR2 are MNHEY and SMNVEV (reference sequence). The V end was cut by 5 bases, the J end by 0 bases, with 17 bases between. This CDR3 is built from 18 residues.

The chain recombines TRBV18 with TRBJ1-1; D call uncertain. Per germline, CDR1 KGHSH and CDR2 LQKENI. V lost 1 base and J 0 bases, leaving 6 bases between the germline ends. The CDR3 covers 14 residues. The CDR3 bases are TGTGCCAGCTCACCACGAGATATGAACACTGAAGCTTTCTTT. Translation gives CASSPRDMNTEAFF.

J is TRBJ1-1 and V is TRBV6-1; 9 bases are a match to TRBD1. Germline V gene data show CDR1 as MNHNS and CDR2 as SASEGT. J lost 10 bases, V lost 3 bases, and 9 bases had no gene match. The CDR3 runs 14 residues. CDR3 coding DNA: TGTGCCAGCAGTGAGCCGGGACAGGGATCAGGAGCTTTCTTT. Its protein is CASSEPGQGSGAFF.

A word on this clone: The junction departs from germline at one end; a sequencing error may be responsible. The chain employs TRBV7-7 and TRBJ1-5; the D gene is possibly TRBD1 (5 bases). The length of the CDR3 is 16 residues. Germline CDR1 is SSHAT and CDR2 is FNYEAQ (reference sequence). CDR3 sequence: CASSLGRVRDNQPQHF. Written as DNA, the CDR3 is TGTGCTAGCAGCTTAGGCAGGGTGAGGGACAATCAGCCCCAGCATTTT.

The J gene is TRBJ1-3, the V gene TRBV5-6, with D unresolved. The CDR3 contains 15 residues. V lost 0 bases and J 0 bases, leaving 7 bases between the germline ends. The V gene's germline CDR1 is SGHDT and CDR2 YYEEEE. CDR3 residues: CASSLGTVSGNTIYF. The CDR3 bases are TGTGCCAGCAGCTTGGGTACAGTCTCTGGAAACACCATATATTTT.

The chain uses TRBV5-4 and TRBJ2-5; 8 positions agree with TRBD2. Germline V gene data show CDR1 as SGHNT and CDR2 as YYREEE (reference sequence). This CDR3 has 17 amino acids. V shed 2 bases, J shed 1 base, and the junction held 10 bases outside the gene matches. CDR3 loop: CASSLRGGGKFQETQYF. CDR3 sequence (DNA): TGTGCCAGCAGCTTAAGAGGCGGGGGGAAATTCCAAGAGACCCAGTACTTC. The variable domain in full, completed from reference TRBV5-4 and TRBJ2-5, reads ETGVTQSPTHLIKTRGQQVTLRCSSQSGHNTVSWYQQALGQGPQFIFQYYREEENGRGNFPPRFSGLQFPNYSSELNVNALELDDSALYLCASSLRGGGKFQETQYFGPGTRLLVL.

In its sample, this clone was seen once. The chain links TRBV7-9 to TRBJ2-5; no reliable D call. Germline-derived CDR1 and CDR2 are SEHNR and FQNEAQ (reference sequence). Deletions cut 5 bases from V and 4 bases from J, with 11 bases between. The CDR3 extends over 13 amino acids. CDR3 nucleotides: TGTGCCAGCAGCCCTAAGAGATCAGAGACCCAGTACTTC. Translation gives CASSPKRSETQYF.

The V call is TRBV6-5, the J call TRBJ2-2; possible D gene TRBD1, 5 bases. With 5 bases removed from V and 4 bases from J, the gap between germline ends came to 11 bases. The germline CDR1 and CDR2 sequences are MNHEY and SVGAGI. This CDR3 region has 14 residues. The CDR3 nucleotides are TGTGCCAGCAGTACGACAGTATTCACCGGGGAGCTGTTTTTT. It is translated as CASSTTVFTGELFF.

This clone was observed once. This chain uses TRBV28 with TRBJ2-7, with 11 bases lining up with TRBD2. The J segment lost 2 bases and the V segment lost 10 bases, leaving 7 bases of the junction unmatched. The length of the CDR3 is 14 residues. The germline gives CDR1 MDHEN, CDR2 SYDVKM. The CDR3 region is CATKLAGEPYEQYF. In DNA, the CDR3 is TGTGCCACCAAACTAGCGGGGGAACCCTACGAGCAGTACTTC.